The clone carrying this T cell receptor beta chain was seen repeatedly, ten times or more. Its target is not known. Before thyroid surgery, none of the patients had received any treatment. The authors' processing: A distant-metastasis classifier for papillary thyroid cancer was built using CDR3 differences across clinicopathological groups. Using MiXCR, TCRdb reanalyzed the PCR reads. The V and J calls follow TCRdb's processing rather than the paper's. The table includes 26,000 or so clones, about 15% detected once. The data originate from a study of metastatic and nonmetastatic thyroid tumors. Study background: Comparison of repertoires was carried out across blood and tumor or nodule tissue from malignant and benign thyroid patients. General observations from the study: Reports indicated that malignant thyroid tumors showed significantly higher TCR beta diversity than benign nodules did, in blood and tumor.

The specimen sequenced was blood. This TCR was sampled from a male donor with papillary thyroid cancer or a benign thyroid nodule (not recorded which). Some clones in this sample may be carry-over from other donors' samples.

In nucleotides, the CDR3 is TGTGCCAGCAGAGATAGACTAGCGGATACGCAGTATTTT. Protein sequence: CASRDRLADTQYF. This rearrangement joins TRBV2 to TRBJ2-3; the match to TRBD2 covers 8 bases. Germline lookup yields CDR1 SNHLY and CDR2 FYNNEI. After removal of 6 bases from V and 6 bases from J, the junction contained 5 bases not matched to a gene. The CDR3 covers 13 residues.